The next 5 T cell receptor beta chains were all read from a single sample in a study of CD8+CD57+ T cells in acquired aplastic anemia. Patients included in sequencing had previously demonstrated CD8+CD57+ cell expansion by flow cytometry. For CDR3 and TCR beta VDJ profiling, genomic DNA was the template used. TCRdb re-derived calls from the reads in MiXCR, one entry per CDR3 protein. The table records 150,000 to 200,000 distinct CDR3 sequences, roughly 43% of them present only once. The sequenced sample consisted of sorted CD4+, CD8+, or CD8+CD57+ T cells (not recorded which) from PBMCs. The source is a human donor with aplastic anemia.

This clonotype was found many times. The chain recombines TRBV6-6 with TRBJ1-1; 7 bases agree with TRBD1. This CDR3 is 15 amino acids long. Per the germline V gene, CDR1 is MNHNY and CDR2 is SVGAGI (reference sequence). Trimming at V came to 6 bases and at J to 1 base, leaving 8 bases not matched to a gene. In DNA, the CDR3 is TGTGCCAGCAGAGCCGACAGGGTGGGGAACACTGAAGCTTTCTTT. Amino acid sequence: CASRADRVGNTEAFF.

This clonotype was recorded many times. One base away lies a much larger clone, so this may be a sequencing read error. The chain combines TRBV29-1 with TRBJ1-2; no reliable D call. The V gene's germline CDR1 is SQVTM and CDR2 ANQGSEA. V lost 4 bases and J lost 0, with 3 bases in between. CDR3 length: 11 amino acids. The CDR3 protein is CSVGPNYGYTF. In DNA, the CDR3 is TGCAGCGTTGGACCTAACTATGGCTACACCTTC.

In this sample, this clonotype turned up many times. V is TRBV6-5 and J is TRBJ1-2; TRBD1 is a possible D gene (5 bases). The CDR3 is 14 residues long. Germline assignment: CDR1 MNHEY and CDR2 SVGAGI. The V end was cut by 0 bases, the J end by 4 bases, with 9 bases between. CDR3 protein: CASSYSGTSYGYTF. CDR3 bases: TGTGCCAGCAGTTACTCGGGGACGTCCTATGGCTACACCTTC.

The chain employs TRBV27 and TRBJ2-1; the D is unclear. CDR1 and CDR2 (germline): MNHEY, SMNVEV (reference sequence). Trimming left V 2 bases short and J 1 base short, with 9 bases between. This CDR3 has 15 amino acids. CDR3 DNA: TGTGCCAGCAGTTTAACGAGTAGTTCCTACAATGAGCAGTTCTTC. It translates to CASSLTSSSYNEQFF.

The V gene is TRBV19, the J gene TRBJ1-1, with D hard to call. V lost 5 bases and J 6 bases, leaving 7 bases between the germline ends. CDR3 length equals 11 residues. CDR1 and CDR2 from the germline V gene are LNHDA and SQIVND (reference sequence). CDR3 nucleotide sequence: TGTGCCAGTAGTTATGGGTCTGAAGCTTTCTTT. Its translation: CASSYGSEAFF.